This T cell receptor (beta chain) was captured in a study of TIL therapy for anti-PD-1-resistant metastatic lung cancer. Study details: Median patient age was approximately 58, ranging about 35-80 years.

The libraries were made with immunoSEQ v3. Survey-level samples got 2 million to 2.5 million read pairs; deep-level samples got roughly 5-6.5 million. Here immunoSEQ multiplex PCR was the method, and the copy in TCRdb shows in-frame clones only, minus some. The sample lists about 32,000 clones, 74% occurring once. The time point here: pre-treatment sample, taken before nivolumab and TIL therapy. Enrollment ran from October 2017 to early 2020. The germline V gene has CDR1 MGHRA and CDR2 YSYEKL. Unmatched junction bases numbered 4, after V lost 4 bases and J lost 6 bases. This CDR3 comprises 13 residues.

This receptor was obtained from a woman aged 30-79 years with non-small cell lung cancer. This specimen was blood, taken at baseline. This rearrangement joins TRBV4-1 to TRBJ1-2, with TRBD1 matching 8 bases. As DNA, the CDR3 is TGCGCCAGCAGCCCCGCGACAGGGGATGGCTACACCTTC. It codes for CASSPATGDGYTF.